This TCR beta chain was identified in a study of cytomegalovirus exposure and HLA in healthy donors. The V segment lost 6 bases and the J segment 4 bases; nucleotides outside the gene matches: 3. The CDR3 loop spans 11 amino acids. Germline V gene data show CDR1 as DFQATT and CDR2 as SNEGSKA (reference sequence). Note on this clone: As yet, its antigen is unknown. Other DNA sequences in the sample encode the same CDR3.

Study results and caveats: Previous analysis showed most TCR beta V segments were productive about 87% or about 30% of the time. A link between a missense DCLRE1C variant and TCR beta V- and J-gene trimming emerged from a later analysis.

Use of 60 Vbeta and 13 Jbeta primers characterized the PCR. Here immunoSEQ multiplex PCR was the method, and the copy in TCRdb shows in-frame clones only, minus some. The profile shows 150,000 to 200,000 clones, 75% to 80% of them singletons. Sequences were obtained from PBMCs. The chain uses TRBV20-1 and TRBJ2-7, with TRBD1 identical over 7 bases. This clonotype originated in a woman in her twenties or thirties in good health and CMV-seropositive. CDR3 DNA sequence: TGCAGTGCAGGGGACAGTTACGAGCAGTACTTC. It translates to CSAGDSYEQYF.